This record looks at one T cell receptor (beta chain) sequence and its context. This sample is drawn from a study of OX40 agonist ivuxolimab in advanced cancers. Study in general: The treatment was a fully human IgG2 OX40 agonist, ivuxolimab.

Libraries were prepared by immunoSEQ multiplex PCR; TCRdb keeps only in-frame clonotypes and omits some of them. This repertoire shows around 80,000 clones, roughly 90% found once; its top ten account for 2% to 2.5%. Germline V gene data show CDR1 as SGHTA and CDR2 as FQGNSA. This CDR3 spans 14 amino acids. Trimming shortened V by 6 bases and J by 3 bases, and 11 bases separated the two germline ends. The chain recombines TRBV7-2 with TRBJ1-4; perhaps TRBD1 as D (5 bases). The input for sequencing was CD4+ or CD8+ T cells sorted from blood, taken in a trial of the OX40 agonist ivuxolimab. This sequence originates from an adult with an advanced solid tumor such as melanoma, head and neck, liver or kidney cancer. CDR3 region: CASSRDGANEKLFF. The CDR3 DNA is TGTGCCAGCAGTAGGGACGGAGCTAATGAAAAACTGTTTTTT.